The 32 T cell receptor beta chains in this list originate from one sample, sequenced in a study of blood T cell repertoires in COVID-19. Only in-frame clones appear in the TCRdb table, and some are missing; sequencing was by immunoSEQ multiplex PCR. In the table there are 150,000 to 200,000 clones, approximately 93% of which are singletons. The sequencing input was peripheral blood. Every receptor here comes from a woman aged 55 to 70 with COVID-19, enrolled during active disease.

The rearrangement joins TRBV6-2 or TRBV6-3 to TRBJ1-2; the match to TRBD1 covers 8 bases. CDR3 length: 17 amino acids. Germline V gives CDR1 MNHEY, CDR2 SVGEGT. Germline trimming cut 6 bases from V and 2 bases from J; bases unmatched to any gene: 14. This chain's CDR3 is CASSPRTGQLLNYGYTF. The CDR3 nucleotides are TGTGCCAGCAGCCCAAGGACAGGGCAGCTGCTCAACTATGGCTACACCTTC.

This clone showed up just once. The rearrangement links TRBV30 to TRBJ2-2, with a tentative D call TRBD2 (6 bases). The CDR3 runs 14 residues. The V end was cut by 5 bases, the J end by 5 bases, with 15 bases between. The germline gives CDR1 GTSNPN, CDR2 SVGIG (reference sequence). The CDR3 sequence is CAWGGLSRTGELFF. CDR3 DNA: TGTGCCTGGGGGGGACTTTCGAGGACCGGGGAGCTGTTTTTT.

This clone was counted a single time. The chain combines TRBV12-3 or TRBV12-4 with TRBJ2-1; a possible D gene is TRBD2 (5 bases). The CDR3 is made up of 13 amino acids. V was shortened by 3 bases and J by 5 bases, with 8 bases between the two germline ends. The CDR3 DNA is TGTGCCAGCAGTTTCACCGGGAACAATGAGCAGTTCTTC. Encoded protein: CASSFTGNNEQFF.

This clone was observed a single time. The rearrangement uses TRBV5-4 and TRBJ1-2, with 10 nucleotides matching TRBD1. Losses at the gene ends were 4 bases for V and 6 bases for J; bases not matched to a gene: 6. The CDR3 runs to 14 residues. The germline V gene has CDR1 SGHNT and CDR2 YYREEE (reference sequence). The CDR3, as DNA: TGTGCCAGCAGCCGGACAGGGGGATGGGATGGCTACACCTTC. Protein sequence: CASSRTGGWDGYTF.

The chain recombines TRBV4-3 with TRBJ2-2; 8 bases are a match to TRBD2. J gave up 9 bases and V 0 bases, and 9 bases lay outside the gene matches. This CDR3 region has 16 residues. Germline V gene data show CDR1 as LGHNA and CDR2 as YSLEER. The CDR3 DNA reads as TGCGCCAGCAGCCAAGAAACAGCGGGGGACTATCGGGAGCTGTTTTTT. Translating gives CASSQETAGDYRELFF.

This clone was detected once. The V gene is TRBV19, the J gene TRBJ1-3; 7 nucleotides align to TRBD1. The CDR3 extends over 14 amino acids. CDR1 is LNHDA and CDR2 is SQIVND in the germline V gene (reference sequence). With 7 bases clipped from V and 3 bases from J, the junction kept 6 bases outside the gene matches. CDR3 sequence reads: CASNPRGNGNTIYF. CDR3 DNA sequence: TGTGCCAGTAACCCCAGGGGGAATGGAAACACCATATATTTT. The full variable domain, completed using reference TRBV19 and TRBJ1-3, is DGGITQSPKYLFRKEGQNVTLSCEQNLNHDAMYWYRQDPGQGLRLIYYSQIVNDFQKGDIAEGYSVSREKKESFPLTVTSAQKNPTAFYLCASNPRGNGNTIYFGEGSWLTVV.

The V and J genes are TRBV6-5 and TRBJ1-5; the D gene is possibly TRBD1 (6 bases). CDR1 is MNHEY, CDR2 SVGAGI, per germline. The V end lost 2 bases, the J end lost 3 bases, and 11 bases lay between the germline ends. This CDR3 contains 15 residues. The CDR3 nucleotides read TGTGCCAGCAGTTACGCCAGGGGATCCAATCAGCCCCAGCATTTT. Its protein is CASSYARGSNQPQHF.

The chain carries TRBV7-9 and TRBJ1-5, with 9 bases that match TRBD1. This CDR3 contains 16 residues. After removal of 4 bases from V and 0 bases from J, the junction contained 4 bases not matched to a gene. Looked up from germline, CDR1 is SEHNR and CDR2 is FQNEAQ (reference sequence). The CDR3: CASSWGQGDSNQPQHF. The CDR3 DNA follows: TGTGCCAGCAGCTGGGGACAGGGCGATAGCAATCAGCCCCAGCATTTT.

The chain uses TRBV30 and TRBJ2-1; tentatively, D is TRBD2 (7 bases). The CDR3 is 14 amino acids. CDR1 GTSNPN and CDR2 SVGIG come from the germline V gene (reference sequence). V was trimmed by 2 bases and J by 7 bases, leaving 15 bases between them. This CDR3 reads CAWSWGGGQNEQFF. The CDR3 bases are TGTGCCTGGAGTTGGGGCGGGGGCCAGAATGAGCAGTTCTTC.

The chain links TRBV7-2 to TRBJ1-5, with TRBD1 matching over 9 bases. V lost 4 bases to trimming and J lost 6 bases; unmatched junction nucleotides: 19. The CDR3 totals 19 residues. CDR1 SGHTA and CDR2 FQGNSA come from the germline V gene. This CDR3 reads CASSSSPGQGRFRGQPQHF. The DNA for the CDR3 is TGTGCCAGCAGCTCAAGTCCGGGACAGGGTCGGTTTAGAGGTCAGCCCCAGCATTTT.

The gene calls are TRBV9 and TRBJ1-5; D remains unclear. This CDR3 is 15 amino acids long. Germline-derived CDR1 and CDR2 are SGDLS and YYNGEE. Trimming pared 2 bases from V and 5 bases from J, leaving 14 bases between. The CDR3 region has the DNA TGTGCCAGCAGCGTGGGCAGGATGCATGATCAGCCCCAGCATTTT. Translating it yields CASSVGRMHDQPQHF.

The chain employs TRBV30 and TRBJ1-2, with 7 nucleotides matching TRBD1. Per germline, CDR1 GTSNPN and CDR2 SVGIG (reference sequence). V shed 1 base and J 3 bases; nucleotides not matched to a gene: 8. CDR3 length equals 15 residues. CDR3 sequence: CAWSAPSRGDYGYTF. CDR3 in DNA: TGTGCCTGGAGTGCCCCCTCCAGGGGGGACTATGGCTACACCTTC.

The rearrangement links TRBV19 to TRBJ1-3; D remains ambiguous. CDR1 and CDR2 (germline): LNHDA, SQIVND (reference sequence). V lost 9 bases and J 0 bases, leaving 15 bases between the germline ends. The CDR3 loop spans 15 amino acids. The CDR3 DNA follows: TGTGCCAGCCAACAGCAATACTTCTCTGGAAACACCATATATTTT. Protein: CASQQQYFSGNTIYF. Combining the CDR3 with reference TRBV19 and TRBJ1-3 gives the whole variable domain DGGITQSPKYLFRKEGQNVTLSCEQNLNHDAMYWYRQDPGQGLRLIYYSQIVNDFQKGDIAEGYSVSREKKESFPLTVTSAQKNPTAFYLCASQQQYFSGNTIYFGEGSWLTVV.

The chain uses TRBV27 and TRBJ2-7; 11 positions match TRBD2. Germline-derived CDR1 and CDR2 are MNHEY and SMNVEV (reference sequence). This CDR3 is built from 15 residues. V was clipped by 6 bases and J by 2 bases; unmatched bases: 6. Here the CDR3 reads CASRPRLAGTYEQYF. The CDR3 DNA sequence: TGTGCCAGCAGACCACGACTAGCGGGGACCTACGAGCAGTACTTC.

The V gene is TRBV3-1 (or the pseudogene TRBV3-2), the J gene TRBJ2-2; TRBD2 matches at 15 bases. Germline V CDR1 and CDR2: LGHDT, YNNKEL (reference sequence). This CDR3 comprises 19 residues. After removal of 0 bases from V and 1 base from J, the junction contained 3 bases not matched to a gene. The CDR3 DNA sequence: TGTGCCAGCAGCCAAGAGGGACTAGCGGGGGGCGTGAACACCGGGGAGCTGTTTTTT. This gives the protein CASSQEGLAGGVNTGELFF.

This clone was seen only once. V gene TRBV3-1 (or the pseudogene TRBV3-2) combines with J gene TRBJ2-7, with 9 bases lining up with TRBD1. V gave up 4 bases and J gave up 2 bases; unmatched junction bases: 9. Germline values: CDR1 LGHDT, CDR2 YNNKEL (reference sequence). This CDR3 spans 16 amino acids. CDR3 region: CASSRPVGDRAYEQYF. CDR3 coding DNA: TGTGCCAGCAGCCGACCCGTGGGGGACAGGGCCTACGAGCAGTACTTC.

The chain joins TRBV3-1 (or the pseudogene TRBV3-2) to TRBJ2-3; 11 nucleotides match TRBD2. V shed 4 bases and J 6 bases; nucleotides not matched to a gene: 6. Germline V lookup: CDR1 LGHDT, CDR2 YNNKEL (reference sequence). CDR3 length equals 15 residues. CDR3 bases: TGTGCCAGCAGCCTAGCGGGAGGGGTGGGGGATACGCAGTATTTT. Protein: CASSLAGGVGDTQYF.

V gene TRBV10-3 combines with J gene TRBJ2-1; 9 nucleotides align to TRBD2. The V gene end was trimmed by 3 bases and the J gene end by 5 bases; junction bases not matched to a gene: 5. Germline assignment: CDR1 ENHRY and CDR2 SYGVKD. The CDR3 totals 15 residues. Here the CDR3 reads CAISEKRGANNEQFF. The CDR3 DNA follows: TGTGCCATCAGTGAAAAGCGGGGGGCAAACAATGAGCAGTTCTTC.

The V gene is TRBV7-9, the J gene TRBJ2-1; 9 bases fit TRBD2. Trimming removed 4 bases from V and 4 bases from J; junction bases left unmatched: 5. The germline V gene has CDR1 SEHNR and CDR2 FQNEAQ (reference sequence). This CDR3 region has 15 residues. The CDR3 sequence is CASSSTGLAYNEQFF. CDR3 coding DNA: TGTGCCAGCAGCTCCACAGGACTAGCGTACAATGAGCAGTTCTTC.

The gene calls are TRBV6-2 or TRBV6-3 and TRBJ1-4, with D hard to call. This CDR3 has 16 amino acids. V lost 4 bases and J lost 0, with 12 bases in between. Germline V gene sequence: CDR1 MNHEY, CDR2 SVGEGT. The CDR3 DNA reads TGTGCCAGCAGTTTACGCCTATCTGCAACTAATGAAAAACTGTTTTTT. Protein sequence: CASSLRLSATNEKLFF.

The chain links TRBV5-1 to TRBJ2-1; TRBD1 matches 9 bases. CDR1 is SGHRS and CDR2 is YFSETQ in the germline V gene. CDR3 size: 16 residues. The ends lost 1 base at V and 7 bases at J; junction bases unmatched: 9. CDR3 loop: CASSLSGTGSGNEQFF. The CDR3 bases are TGCGCCAGCAGCTTGTCCGGGACAGGGTCGGGTAATGAGCAGTTCTTC.

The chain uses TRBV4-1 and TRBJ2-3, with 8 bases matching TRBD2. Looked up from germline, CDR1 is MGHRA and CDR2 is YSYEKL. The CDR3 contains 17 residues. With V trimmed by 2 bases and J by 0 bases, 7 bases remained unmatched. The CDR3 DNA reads TGCGCCAGCAGCCAATCCGTACTAGCGGTGAGCACAGATACGCAGTATTTT. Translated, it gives CASSQSVLAVSTDTQYF.

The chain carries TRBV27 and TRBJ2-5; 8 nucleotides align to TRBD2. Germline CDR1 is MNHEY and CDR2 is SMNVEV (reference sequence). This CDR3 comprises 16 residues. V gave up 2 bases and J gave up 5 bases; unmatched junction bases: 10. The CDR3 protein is CASSLRGRGGRETQYF. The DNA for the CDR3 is TGTGCCAGCAGTTTACGAGGCCGGGGGGGCCGGGAGACCCAGTACTTC.

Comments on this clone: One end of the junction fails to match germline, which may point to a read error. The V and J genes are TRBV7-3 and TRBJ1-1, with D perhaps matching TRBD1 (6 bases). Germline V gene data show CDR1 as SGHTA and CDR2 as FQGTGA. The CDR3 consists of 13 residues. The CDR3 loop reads CASSLTYRDVAFF. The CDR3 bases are TGTGCCAGCAGCCTAACATACAGGGACGTGGCTTTCTTT. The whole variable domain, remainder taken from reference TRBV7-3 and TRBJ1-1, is GAGVSQTPSNKVTEKGKYVELRCDPISGHTALYWYRQSLGQGPEFLIYFQGTGAADDSGLPNDRFFAVRPEGSVSTLKIQRTERGDSAVYLCASSLTYRDVAFFGQGTRLTVV.

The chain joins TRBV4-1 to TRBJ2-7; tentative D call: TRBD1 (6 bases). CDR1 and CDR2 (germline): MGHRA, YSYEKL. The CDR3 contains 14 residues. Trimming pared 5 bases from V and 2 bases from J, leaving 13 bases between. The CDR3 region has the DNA TGCGCCAGCAGCAATCGACAGGAACCCTACGAGCAGTACTTC. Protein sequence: CASSNRQEPYEQYF.

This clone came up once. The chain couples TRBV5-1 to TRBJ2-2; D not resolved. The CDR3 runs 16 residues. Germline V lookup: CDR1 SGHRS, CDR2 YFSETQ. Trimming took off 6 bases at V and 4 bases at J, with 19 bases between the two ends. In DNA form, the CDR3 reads TGCGCCAGCACCCCGAACAAACCCCAGTCCACCGGGGAGCTGTTTTTT. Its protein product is CASTPNKPQSTGELFF. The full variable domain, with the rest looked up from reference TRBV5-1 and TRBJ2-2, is KAGVTQTPRYLIKTRGQQVTLSCSPISGHRSVSWYQQTPGQGLQFLFEYFSETQRNKGNFPGRFSGRQFSNSRSEMNVSTLELGDSALYLCASTPNKPQSTGELFFGEGSRLTVL.

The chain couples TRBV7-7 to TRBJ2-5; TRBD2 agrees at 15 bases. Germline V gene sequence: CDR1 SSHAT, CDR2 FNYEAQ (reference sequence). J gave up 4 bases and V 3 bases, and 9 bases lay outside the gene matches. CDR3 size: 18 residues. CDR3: CASSFSIPGLAGGETQYF. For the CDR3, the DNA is TGTGCCAGCAGCTTCTCAATACCGGGACTAGCGGGGGGAGAGACCCAGTACTTC.

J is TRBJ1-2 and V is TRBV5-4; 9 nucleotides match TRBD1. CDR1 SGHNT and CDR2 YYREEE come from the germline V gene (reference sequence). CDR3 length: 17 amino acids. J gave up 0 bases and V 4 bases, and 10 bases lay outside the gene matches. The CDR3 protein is CASSPGTGSGTNYGYTF. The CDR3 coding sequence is TGTGCCAGCAGCCCGGGGACAGGGAGTGGAACTAACTATGGCTACACCTTC.

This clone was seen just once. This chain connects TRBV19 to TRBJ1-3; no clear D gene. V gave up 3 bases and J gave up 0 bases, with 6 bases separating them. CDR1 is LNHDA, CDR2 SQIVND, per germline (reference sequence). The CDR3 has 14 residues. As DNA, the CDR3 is TGTGCCAGTAGTATCCAAGCCTCTGGAAACACCATATATTTT. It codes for CASSIQASGNTIYF.

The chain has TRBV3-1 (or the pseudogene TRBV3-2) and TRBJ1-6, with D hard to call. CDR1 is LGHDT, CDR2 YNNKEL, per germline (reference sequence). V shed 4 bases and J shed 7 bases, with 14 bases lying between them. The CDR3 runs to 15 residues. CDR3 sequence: CASSPRRAGNSPLHF. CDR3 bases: TGTGCCAGCAGCCCACGGCGAGCGGGGAATTCACCCCTCCACTTT.

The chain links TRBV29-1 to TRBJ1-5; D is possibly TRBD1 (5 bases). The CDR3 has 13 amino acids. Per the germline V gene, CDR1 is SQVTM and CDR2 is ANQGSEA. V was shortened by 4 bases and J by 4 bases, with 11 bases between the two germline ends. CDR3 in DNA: TGCAGCGTTGCTGGACATAGTAATCAGCCCCAGCATTTT. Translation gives CSVAGHSNQPQHF.

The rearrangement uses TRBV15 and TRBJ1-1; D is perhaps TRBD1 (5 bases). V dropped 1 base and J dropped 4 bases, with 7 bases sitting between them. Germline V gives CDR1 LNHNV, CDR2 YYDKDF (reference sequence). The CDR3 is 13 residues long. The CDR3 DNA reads TGTGCCACCAGCAGAGGGGGGGGCACTGAAGCTTTCTTT. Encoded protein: CATSRGGGTEAFF.